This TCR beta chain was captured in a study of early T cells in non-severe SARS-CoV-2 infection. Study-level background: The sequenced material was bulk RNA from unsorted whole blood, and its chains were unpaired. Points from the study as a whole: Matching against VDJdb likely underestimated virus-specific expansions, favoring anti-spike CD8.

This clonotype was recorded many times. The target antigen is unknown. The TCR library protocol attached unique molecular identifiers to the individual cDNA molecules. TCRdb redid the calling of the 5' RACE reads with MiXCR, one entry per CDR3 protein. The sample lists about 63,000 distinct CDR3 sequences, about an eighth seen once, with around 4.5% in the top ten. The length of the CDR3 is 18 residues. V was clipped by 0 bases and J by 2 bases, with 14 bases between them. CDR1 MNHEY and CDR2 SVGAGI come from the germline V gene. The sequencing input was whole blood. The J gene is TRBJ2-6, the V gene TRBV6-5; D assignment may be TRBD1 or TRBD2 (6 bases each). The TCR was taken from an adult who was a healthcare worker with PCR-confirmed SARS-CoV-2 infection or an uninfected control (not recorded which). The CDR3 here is CASSYSLEGGTGANVLTF. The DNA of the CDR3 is TGTGCCAGCAGTTACTCGCTAGAGGGGGGCACTGGGGCCAACGTCCTGACTTTC.